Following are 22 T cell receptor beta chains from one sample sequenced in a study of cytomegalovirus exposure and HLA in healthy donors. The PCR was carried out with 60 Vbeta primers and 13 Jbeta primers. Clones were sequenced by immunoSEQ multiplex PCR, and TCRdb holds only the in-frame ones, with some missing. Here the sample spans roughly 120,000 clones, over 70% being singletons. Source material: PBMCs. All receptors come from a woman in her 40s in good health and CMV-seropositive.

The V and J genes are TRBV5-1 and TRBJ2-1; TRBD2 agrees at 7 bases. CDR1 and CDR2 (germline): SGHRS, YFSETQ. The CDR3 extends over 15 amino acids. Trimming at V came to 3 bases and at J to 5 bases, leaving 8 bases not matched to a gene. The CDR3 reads CASSYDSGPNNEQFF. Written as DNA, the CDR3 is TGCGCCAGCAGCTACGATAGCGGGCCCAACAATGAGCAGTTCTTC.

CDR3 loop: CAISADFGYGYTF. The CDR3 DNA reads TGTGCCATCAGTGCGGACTTTGGATATGGCTACACCTTC. The rearrangement joins TRBV10-3 to TRBJ1-2; D call uncertain. The CDR3 loop spans 13 amino acids. Per the germline V gene, CDR1 is ENHRY and CDR2 is SYGVKD. The V end was cut by 4 bases, the J end by 5 bases, with 11 bases between.

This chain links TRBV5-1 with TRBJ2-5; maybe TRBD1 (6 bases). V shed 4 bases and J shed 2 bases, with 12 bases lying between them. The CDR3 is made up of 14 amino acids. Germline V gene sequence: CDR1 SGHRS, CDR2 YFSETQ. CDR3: CASSRWGTQETQYF. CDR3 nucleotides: TGCGCCAGCAGCCGTTGGGGGACACAAGAGACCCAGTACTTC.

DNA of the CDR3: TGTGCCAGCAGCTTAACGTCGGGGACAGGGAACTATGGCTACACCTTC. Translating gives CASSLTSGTGNYGYTF. V usage is TRBV7-3 and J usage is TRBJ1-2, with 9 bases fitting TRBD1. With 0 bases clipped from V and 2 bases from J, the junction kept 4 bases outside the gene matches. The CDR3 spans 16 residues. In germline, CDR1 is SGHTA, CDR2 FQGTGA.

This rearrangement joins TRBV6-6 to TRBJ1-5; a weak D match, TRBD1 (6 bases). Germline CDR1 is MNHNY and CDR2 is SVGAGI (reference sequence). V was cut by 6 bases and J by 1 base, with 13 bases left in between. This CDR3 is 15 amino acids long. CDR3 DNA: TGTGCCAGCAGGGACAGTTCACGGAGCAATCAGCCCCAGCATTTT. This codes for CASRDSSRSNQPQHF.

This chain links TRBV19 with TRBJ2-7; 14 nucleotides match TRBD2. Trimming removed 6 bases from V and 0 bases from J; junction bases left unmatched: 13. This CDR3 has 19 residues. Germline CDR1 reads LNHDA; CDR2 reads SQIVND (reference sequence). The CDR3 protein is CASSSQTSGRAGSSYEQYF. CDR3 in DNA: TGTGCCAGTAGCTCTCAGACTAGCGGGAGGGCCGGGAGCTCCTACGAGCAGTACTTC.

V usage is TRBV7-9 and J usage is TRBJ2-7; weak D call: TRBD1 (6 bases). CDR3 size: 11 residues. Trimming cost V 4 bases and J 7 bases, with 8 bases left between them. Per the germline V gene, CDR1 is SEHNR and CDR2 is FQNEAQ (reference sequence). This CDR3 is CASSSQGEQYF. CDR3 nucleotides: TGTGCCAGCAGCTCTCAGGGGGAGCAGTACTTC. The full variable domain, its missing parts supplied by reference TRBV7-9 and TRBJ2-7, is DTGVSQNPRHKITKRGQNVTFRCDPISEHNRLYWYRQTLGQGPEFLTYFQNEAQLEKSRLLSDRFSAERPKGSFSTLEIQRTEQGDSAMYLCASSSQGEQYFGPGTRLTVT.

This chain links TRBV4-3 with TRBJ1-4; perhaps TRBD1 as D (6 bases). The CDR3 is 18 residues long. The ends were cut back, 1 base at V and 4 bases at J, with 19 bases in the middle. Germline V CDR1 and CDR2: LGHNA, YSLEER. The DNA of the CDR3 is TGCGCCAGCAGCCAAGCCAATTCCGGGACACGGTTTAATGAAAAACTGTTTTTT. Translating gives CASSQANSGTRFNEKLFF.

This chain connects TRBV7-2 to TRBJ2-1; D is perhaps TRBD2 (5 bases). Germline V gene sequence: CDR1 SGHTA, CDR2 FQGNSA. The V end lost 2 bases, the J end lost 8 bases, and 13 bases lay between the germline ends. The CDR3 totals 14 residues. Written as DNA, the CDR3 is TGTGCCAGCAGCTTAACTAGTTCGGGTGATGAGCAGTTCTTC. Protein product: CASSLTSSGDEQFF.

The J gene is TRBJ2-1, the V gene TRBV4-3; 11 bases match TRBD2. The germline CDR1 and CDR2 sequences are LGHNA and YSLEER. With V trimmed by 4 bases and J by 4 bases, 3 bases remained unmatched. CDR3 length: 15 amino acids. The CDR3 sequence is CASSPGLAGYNEQFF. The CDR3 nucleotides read TGCGCCAGCAGCCCCGGACTAGCGGGTTACAATGAGCAGTTCTTC.

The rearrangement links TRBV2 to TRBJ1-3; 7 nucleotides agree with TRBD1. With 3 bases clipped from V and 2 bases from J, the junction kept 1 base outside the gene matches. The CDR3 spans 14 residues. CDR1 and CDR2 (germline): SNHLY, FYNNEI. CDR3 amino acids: CASSERGPGNTIYF. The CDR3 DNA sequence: TGTGCCAGCAGTGAGAGGGGGCCTGGAAACACCATATATTTT.

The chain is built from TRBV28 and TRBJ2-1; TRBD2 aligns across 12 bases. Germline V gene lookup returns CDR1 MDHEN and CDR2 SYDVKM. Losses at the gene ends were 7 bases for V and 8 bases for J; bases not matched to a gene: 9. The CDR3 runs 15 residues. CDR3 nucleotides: TGTGCCAGCACCCTAGCGGGAGGGCCGCACTATGAGCAGTTCTTC. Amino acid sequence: CASTLAGGPHYEQFF.

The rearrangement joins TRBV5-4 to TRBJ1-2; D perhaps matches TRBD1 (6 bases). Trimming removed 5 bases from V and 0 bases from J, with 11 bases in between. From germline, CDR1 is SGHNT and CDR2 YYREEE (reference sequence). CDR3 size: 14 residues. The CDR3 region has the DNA TGTGCCAGCAGGAGGGACACAACTAACTATGGCTACACCTTC. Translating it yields CASRRDTTNYGYTF.

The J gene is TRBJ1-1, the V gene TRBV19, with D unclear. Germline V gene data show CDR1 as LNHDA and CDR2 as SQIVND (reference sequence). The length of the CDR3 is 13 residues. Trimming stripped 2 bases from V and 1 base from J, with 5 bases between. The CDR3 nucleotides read TGTGCCAGTAGTATATCCGGGAACACTGAAGCTTTCTTT. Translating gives CASSISGNTEAFF.

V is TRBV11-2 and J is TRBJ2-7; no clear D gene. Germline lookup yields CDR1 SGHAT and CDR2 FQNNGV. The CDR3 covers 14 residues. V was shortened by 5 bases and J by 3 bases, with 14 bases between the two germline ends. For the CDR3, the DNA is TGTGCCAGCAGCGTCCCGTTAACGGGCTACGAGCAGTACTTC. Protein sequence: CASSVPLTGYEQYF.

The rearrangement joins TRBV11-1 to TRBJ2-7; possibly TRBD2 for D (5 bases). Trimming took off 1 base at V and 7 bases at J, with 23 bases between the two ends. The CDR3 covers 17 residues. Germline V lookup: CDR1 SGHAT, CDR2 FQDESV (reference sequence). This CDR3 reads CASSLEGYGHTPGEQYF. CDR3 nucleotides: TGTGCCAGCAGCTTAGAAGGGTACGGCCACACCCCGGGAGAGCAGTACTTC.

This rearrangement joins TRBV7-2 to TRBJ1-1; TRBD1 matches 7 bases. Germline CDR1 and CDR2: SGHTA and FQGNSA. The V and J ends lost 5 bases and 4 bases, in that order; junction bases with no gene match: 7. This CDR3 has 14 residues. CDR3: CASSEGQIVTEAFF. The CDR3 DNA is TGTGCCAGCAGCGAGGGACAGATAGTCACTGAAGCTTTCTTT.

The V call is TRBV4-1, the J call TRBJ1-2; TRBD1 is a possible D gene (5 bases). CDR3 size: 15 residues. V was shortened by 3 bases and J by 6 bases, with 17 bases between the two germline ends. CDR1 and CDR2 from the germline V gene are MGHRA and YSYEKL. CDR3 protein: CASSHEQTGNHGYTF. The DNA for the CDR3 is TGCGCCAGCAGCCATGAACAAACAGGAAACCATGGCTACACCTTC.

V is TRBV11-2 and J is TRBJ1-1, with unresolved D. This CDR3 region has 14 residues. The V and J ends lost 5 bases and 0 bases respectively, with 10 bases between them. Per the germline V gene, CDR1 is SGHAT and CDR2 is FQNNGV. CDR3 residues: CASSVSDLNTEAFF. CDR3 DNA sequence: TGTGCCAGCAGCGTCAGTGACTTGAACACTGAAGCTTTCTTT. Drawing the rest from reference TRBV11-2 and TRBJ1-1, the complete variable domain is EAGVAQSPRYKIIEKRQSVAFWCNPISGHATLYWYQQILGQGPKLLIQFQNNGVVDDSQLPKDRFSAERLKGVDSTLKIQPAKLEDSAVYLCASSVSDLNTEAFFGQGTRLTVV.

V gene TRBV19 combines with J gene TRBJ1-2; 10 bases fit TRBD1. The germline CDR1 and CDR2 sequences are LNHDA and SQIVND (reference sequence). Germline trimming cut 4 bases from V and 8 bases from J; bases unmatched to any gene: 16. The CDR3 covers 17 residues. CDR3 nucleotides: TGTGCCAGTAGTAAAACCCCCGGGACAGGGGTCTCGGGAGGCTACACCTTC. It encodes CASSKTPGTGVSGGYTF.

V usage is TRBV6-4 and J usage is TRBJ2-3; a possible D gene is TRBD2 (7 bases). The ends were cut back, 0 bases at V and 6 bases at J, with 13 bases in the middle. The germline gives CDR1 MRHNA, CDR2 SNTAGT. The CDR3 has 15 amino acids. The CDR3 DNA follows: TGTGCCAGCAGTGACTCCGCCGGGGGGCCGGATACGCAGTATTTT. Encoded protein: CASSDSAGGPDTQYF.

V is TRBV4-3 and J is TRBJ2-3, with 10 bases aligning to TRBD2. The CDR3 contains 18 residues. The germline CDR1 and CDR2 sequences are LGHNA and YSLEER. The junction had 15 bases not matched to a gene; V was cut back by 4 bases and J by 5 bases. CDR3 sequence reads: CASSPVLAGDYPGDTQYF. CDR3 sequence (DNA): TGCGCCAGCAGCCCAGTTCTAGCGGGAGACTATCCGGGAGATACGCAGTATTTT.